This is a list of T cell receptor beta chains from one sample in a study of T cell responses to AZD1222 COVID-19 vaccine. Using immunoSEQ multiplex PCR, the repertoire was profiled, and TCRdb retains in-frame clones only, with some absent. Of roughly 150,000 clones listed, 70% to 90% are singletons. The source was peripheral blood, collected 28 days after the second AZD1222 dose. These receptors originate from an adult who received the AZD1222 COVID-19 vaccine. CDR3s include the opening cysteine and the closing phenylalanine or tryptophan. The order of the fields is J gene, V gene, D gene, clone size, CDR3 protein, CDR3 DNA. A D gene is named only where the DNA matches it firmly. The size entry is marked missing in some rows and otherwise reads once, few, many or a size class.

>TRBJ2-7|TRBV30|-|-
CAWSVSGYEQYF
TGTGCCTGGAGTGTATCCGGCTACGAGCAGTACTTC
>TRBJ1-1|TRBV11-3|-|-
CASSLEASSTEAFF
TGTGCCAGCAGCTTAGAGGCGAGCTCCACTGAAGCTTTCTTT
>TRBJ2-7|TRBV11-1|TRBD1|-
CASSPRQGSYEQYF
TGTGCCAGCAGCCCAAGACAGGGTAGCTACGAGCAGTACTTC
>TRBJ1-2|TRBV7-2|TRBD1|-
CASSLGQGARGYTF
TGTGCCAGCAGCTTAGGACAGGGGGCGCGAGGCTACACCTTC
>TRBJ2-3|TRBV7-2|TRBD2|-
CASKRLAGGSTDTQYF
TGTGCCAGCAAACGACTAGCGGGGGGGAGCACAGATACGCAGTATTTT
>TRBJ1-6|TRBV18|-|-
CASSPGTPNNSPLHF
TGTGCCAGCTCTCCTGGGACACCTAATAATTCACCCCTCCACTTT
>TRBJ2-7|TRBV5-1|TRBD1|few
CASSLDPSGTGASEQYF
TGCGCCAGCAGCTTAGATCCTTCCGGGACAGGGGCCTCGGAGCAGTACTTC
>TRBJ1-1|TRBV10-1|-|-
CASSERFTGRAFF
TGCGCCAGCAGTGAGAGGTTTACAGGGAGAGCTTTCTTT
>TRBJ2-1|TRBV3-1/TRBV3-2|TRBD2|-
CASSQDRPWTSGNYNEQFF
TGTGCCAGCAGCCAAGATCGCCCCTGGACTAGCGGAAACTACAATGAGCAGTTCTTC
>TRBJ1-4|TRBV3-1/TRBV3-2|TRBD1|-
CASSPQGGYEKLFF
TGTGCCAGCAGCCCCCAGGGGGGTTATGAAAAACTGTTTTTT
>TRBJ1-6|TRBV9|TRBD1|-
CASSPRTGPSPLHF
TGTGCCAGCAGCCCACGGACAGGGCCTTCACCCCTCCACTTT
>TRBJ1-1|TRBV12-3/TRBV12-4|-|-
CASSLYRNTEAFF
TGTGCCAGCAGTTTATACAGGAACACTGAAGCTTTCTTT
>TRBJ2-7|TRBV6-2/TRBV6-3|-|-
CASSTRDGYREQYF
TGTGCCAGCAGTACCCGGGACGGATACCGCGAGCAGTACTTC
>TRBJ2-3|TRBV13|-|-
CASSLDTQYF
TGTGCCAGCAGCCTGGATACGCAGTATTTT
>TRBJ1-6|TRBV3-1/TRBV3-2|-|-
CASSQEVARGNSPLHF
TGTGCCAGCAGCCAAGAAGTGGCCAGAGGTAATTCACCCCTCCACTTT
>TRBJ1-1|TRBV4-2|-|-
CASSQLQGLRALNTEAFF
TGTGCCAGCAGCCAACTACAGGGTCTAAGGGCATTGAACACTGAAGCTTTCTTT
>TRBJ1-1|TRBV3-1/TRBV3-2|-|-
CASSQDLSFLPRGAFF
TGTGCCAGCAGCCAAGATCTATCGTTCCTTCCTCGGGGAGCTTTCTTT
>TRBJ2-5|TRBV9|TRBD2|-
CASSVGFSSGGETQYF
TGTGCCAGCAGCGTAGGATTCTCTAGCGGGGGAGAGACCCAGTACTTC
>TRBJ1-2|TRBV7-2|-|-
CASSPAEQIYGYTF
TGTGCCAGCAGTCCTGCGGAACAGATCTATGGCTACACCTTC
>TRBJ1-3|TRBV6-1|-|-
CASSEQGTSGNTIYF
TGTGCCAGCAGTGAACAAGGGACGTCTGGAAACACCATATATTTT
>TRBJ2-2|TRBV12-3/TRBV12-4|-|-
CASSKARTGELFF
TGTGCCAGCAGTAAGGCCCGGACCGGGGAGCTGTTTTTT
>TRBJ1-2|TRBV19|TRBD1|-
CASKKGGNYGYTF
TGTGCCAGTAAAAAAGGGGGCAACTATGGCTACACCTTC
>TRBJ2-3|TRBV5-6|-|-
CASSVTGTDTQYF
TGTGCCAGCAGCGTCACAGGGACAGATACGCAGTATTTT
>TRBJ2-5|TRBV4-2|TRBD2|-
CASSHQRGEGETQYF
TGTGCCAGCAGCCACCAGCGGGGGGAGGGCGAGACCCAGTACTTC
>TRBJ2-7|TRBV10-2|TRBD1|-
CASSEAGGSYEQYF
TGCGCCAGCAGTGAGGCAGGGGGCTCCTACGAGCAGTACTTC
>TRBJ2-7|TRBV27|-|-
CASSWDWGTYEQYF
TGTGCCAGCAGTTGGGATTGGGGAACCTACGAGCAGTACTTC
>TRBJ2-7|TRBV6-2/TRBV6-3|TRBD1|-
CASSSGQGSYEQYF
TGTGCCAGCAGTTCTGGACAGGGGTCCTACGAGCAGTACTTC
>TRBJ2-2|TRBV15|-|-
CATSRDRNTGELFF
TGTGCCACCAGCAGAGATCGCAACACCGGGGAGCTGTTTTTT
>TRBJ2-7|TRBV2|-|-
CASGAGQTSSYEQYF
TGTGCCAGCGGAGCTGGACAGACGAGCTCCTACGAGCAGTACTTC
>TRBJ2-5|TRBV21-1|-|-
CASSSEVSGLQETQYF
TGTGCCAGCAGCTCGGAGGTTAGCGGGCTCCAAGAGACCCAGTACTTC
>TRBJ2-1|TRBV29-1|-|-
CSVEEETPLF
TGCAGCGTTGAAGAAGAGACCCCCCTCTTC
>TRBJ2-3|TRBV9|-|-
CASSGGASARVDTQYF
TGTGCCAGCAGTGGTGGGGCGTCGGCACGGGTAGATACGCAGTATTTT
>TRBJ1-1|TRBV7-6|TRBD1|-
CVSSNVPGQGAEYAFF
TGTGTCAGCAGCAACGTGCCGGGACAGGGAGCGGAGTACGCTTTCTTT
>TRBJ1-6|TRBV7-2|-|-
CASSPRVAGLAPLHF
TGTGCCAGCAGCCCCCGGGTGGCTGGTTTGGCACCCCTCCACTTT
>TRBJ1-1|TRBV3-1/TRBV3-2|-|-
CASSQPDTEAFF
TGTGCCAGCAGCCAACCGGACACTGAAGCTTTCTTT
>TRBJ1-2|TRBV7-2|TRBD1|-
CASSSPGGANYGYTF
TGTGCCAGCAGCTCCCCAGGGGGCGCTAACTATGGCTACACCTTC
>TRBJ1-1|TRBV6-5|-|-
CASIQVFMNTEAFF
TGTGCCAGCATACAGGTTTTCATGAACACTGAAGCTTTCTTT
>TRBJ2-1|TRBV27|-|-
CASSLEQGYNEQFF
TGTGCCAGCAGTTTAGAGCAGGGCTACAATGAGCAGTTCTTC
>TRBJ2-3|TRBV6-2/TRBV6-3|-|once
CASNPGGTDTQYF
TGTGCCAGCAACCCGGGGGGCACAGATACGCAGTATTTT
>TRBJ1-2|TRBV5-1|-|-
CASSRSGHVVAYGYTF
TGCGCCAGCAGCCGATCGGGACACGTGGTGGCCTATGGCTACACCTTC
>TRBJ2-1|TRBV27|-|-
CASSTSTYNEQFF
TGTGCCAGCAGCACCTCCACCTATAATGAGCAGTTCTTC
>TRBJ1-2|TRBV6-5|-|-
CASSSHKGQLYGYTF
TGTGCCAGCAGTTCCCACAAGGGCCAGCTCTATGGCTACACCTTC